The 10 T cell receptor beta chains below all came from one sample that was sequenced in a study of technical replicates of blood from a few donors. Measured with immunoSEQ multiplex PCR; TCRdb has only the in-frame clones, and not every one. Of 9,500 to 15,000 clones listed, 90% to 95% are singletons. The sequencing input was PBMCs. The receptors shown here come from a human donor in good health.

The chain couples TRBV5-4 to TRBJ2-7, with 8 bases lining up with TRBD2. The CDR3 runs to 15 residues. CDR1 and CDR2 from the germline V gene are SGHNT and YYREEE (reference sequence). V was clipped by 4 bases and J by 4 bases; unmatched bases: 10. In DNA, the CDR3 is TGTGCCAGCAGCCGGGCCGGGACTAGGAAATACGAGCAGTACTTC. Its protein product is CASSRAGTRKYEQYF.

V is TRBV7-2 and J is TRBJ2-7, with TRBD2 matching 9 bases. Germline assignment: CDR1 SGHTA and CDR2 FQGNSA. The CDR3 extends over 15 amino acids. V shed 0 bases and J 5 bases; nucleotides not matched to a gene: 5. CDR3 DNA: TGTGCCAGCAGCTTAGCACTAGCGGGTAGGAACGAGCAGTACTTC. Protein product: CASSLALAGRNEQYF.

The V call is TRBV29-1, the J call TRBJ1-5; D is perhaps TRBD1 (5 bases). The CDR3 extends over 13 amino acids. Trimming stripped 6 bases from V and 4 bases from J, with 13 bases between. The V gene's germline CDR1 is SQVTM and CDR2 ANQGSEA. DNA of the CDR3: TGCAGCGTCACAAGGGGAGGGAATCAGCCCCAGCATTTT. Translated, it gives CSVTRGGNQPQHF.

The CDR3 spells CASSEVAGSYLGGYTF. The CDR3 DNA follows: TGTGCCAGCAGTGAAGTTGCAGGTTCCTACTTGGGTGGCTACACCTTC. The chain employs TRBV6-1 and TRBJ1-2; no reliable D call. Germline V gene sequence: CDR1 MNHNS, CDR2 SASEGT. This CDR3 is 16 amino acids long. Trimming removed 1 base at V and 7 bases at J, with 19 bases between.

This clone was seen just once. CDR3 DNA: TGTGCCAGCAGTGAAGCCGGTCTAGCGGGAGTCGAGACCCAGTACTTC. It translates to CASSEAGLAGVETQYF. The J gene is TRBJ2-5, the V gene TRBV2; 10 nucleotides agree with TRBD2. The CDR3 is 16 amino acids. J lost 5 bases, V lost 0 bases, and 6 bases had no gene match. Per germline, CDR1 SNHLY and CDR2 FYNNEI.

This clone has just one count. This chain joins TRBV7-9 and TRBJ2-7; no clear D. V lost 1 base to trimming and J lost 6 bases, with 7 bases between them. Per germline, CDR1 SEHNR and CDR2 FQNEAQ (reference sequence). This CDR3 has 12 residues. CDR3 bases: TGTGCCAGCAGCTTAGTGTGGAGCGAGCAGTACTTC. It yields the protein CASSLVWSEQYF.

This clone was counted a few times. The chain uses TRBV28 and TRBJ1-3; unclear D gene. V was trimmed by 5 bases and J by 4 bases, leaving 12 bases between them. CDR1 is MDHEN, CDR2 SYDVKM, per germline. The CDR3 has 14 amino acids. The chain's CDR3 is CASSDGSRGNTIYF. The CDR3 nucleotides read TGTGCCAGCAGTGACGGGAGTCGGGGAAACACCATATATTTT.

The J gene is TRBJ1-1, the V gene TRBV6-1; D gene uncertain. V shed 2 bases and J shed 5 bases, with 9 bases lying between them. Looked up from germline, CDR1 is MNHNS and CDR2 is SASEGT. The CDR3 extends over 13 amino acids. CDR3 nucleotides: TGTGCCAGCAGTGAAAACAGTTGGACTGAAGCTTTCTTT. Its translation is CASSENSWTEAFF.

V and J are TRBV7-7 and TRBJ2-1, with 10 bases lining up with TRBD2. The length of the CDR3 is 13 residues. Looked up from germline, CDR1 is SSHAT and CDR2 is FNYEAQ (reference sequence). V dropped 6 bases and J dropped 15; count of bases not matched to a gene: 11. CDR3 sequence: CASRSRAGGQTFF. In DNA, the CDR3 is TGTGCCAGCAGAAGTCGAGCGGGAGGGCAAACGTTCTTC.

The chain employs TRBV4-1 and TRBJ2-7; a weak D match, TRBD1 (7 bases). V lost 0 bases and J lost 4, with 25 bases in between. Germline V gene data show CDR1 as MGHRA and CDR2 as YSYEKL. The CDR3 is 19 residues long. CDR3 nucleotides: TGCGCCAGCAGCCAAGATGGCCCTACAACAGGGGAGGTGCTTTACGAGCAGTACTTC. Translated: CASSQDGPTTGEVLYEQYF.